The 5 T cell receptor beta chains below all came from one sample that was sequenced in a study of T cells after yellow fever vaccination. TCRdb used MiXCR to reprocess the 5' RACE reads, holding one entry per CDR3 protein. The repertoire consists of about 47,000 distinct CDR3 sequences, with roughly 7.4% occurring once and the leading ten covering less than 35%. The sequencing here drew on CD8+ T cells sorted from PBMCs, taken roughly 15 days after the first yellow fever vaccination. The source of these receptors is a man between 18 and 35 years old who received the YFV17D yellow fever vaccine.

This clonotype was recorded at least ten times. The chain recombines TRBV15 with TRBJ2-5, with 7 bases that match TRBD2. The CDR3 spans 15 residues. Germline V gene data show CDR1 as LNHNV and CDR2 as YYDKDF (reference sequence). The V segment lost 3 bases and the J segment 1 base; nucleotides outside the gene matches: 5. The CDR3 sequence: CATSSYSSGQETQYF. Here the CDR3 DNA reads TGTGCCACCAGCAGTTACTCTAGCGGCCAAGAGACCCAGTACTTC. Together with reference TRBV15 and TRBJ2-5, the CDR3 gives the full variable domain: DAMVIQNPRYQVTQFGKPVTLSCSQTLNHNVMYWYQQKSSQAPKLLFHYYDKDFNNEADTPDNFQSRRPNTSFCFLDIRSPGLGDTAMYLCATSSYSSGQETQYFGPGTRLLVL.

This clonotype was seen ten or more times. The chain combines TRBV12-5 with TRBJ2-7; D remains unclear. The CDR3 has 12 residues. In germline, CDR1 is LGHNT, CDR2 FRNRAP. The V end lost 6 bases, the J end lost 0 bases, and 6 bases lay between the germline ends. The CDR3 nucleotides are TGTGCTAGTGGGGTAGGCTCCTACGAGCAGTACTTC. It is translated as CASGVGSYEQYF.

This clonotype was picked up many times. The chain has TRBV7-3 and TRBJ2-3, with D uncertain. Trimming removed 5 bases from V and 3 bases from J, with 15 bases in between. Germline CDR1 SGHTA, CDR2 FQGTGA. This CDR3 has 15 residues. This chain's CDR3 is CASSHRFGGTDTQYF. Written as DNA, the CDR3 is TGTGCCAGCAGCCATAGGTTTGGTGGAACAGATACGCAGTATTTT.

This clonotype has at least ten counts. The V call is TRBV6-5, the J call TRBJ1-1; D not resolved. V was trimmed by 0 bases and J by 4 bases, leaving 6 bases between them. The CDR3 spans 13 residues. Germline values: CDR1 MNHEY, CDR2 SVGAGI. In DNA form, the CDR3 reads TGTGCCAGCAGTTACTCGCCGGGCACTGAAGCTTTCTTT. Its protein is CASSYSPGTEAFF.

This clonotype was counted at least ten times. The J gene is TRBJ2-1, the V gene TRBV28; D perhaps matches TRBD1 (5 bases). In germline, CDR1 is MDHEN, CDR2 SYDVKM. Deletions cut 3 bases from V and 0 bases from J, with 9 bases between. The CDR3 length is 15 residues. CDR3: CASSFLTDSYNEQFF. The DNA for the CDR3 is TGTGCCAGCAGTTTTTTGACAGACTCCTACAATGAGCAGTTCTTC.